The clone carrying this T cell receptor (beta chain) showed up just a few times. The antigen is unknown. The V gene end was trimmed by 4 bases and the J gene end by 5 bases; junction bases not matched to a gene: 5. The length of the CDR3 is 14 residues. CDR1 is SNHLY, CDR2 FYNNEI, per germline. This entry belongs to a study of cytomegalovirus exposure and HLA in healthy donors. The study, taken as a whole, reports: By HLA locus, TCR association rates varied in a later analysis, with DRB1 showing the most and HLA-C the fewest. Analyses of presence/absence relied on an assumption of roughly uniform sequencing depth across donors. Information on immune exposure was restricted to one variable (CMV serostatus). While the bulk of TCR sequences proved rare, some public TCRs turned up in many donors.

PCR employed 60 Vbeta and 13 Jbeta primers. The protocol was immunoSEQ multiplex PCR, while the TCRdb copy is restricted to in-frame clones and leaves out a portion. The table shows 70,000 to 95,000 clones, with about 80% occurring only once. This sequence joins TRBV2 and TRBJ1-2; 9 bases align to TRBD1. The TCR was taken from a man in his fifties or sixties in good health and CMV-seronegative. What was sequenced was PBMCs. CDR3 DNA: TGTGCCAGCAGTGCCCGGGACAGGGATTATGGCTACACCTTC. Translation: CASSARDRDYGYTF.